Presented here are 3 T cell receptor beta chains from one specimen sequenced in a study of shared clonotypes between healthy human individuals. Sequencing was performed with immunoSEQ multiplex PCR; in TCRdb, only in-frame clones are kept and a portion is missing. The table includes approximately 1,500,000 clones, roughly 96% detected once. Material for sequencing was naive CD4+ T cells sorted from blood. The subset denotes: CD45RA+ positively selected. These receptors originate from a man between 25 and 39 years old in good health.

The chain uses TRBV10-3 and TRBJ2-7; no reliable D call. V was trimmed by 9 bases and J by 0 bases, leaving 12 bases between them. The CDR3 loop spans 13 amino acids. Germline V gives CDR1 ENHRY, CDR2 SYGVKD. The CDR3 region has the DNA TGTGCCATAAGAAGCCCGAGCTCCTACGAGCAGTACTTC. Protein product: CAIRSPSSYEQYF.

The chain couples TRBV5-1 to TRBJ2-2; no reliable D call. Per the germline V gene, CDR1 is SGHRS and CDR2 is YFSETQ. Between the trimmed V and J ends, which lost 3 bases and 9 bases, there was a span of 6 bases. The CDR3 spans 11 residues. The CDR3 region is CASSSDRELFF. The CDR3 bases are TGCGCCAGCAGCTCCGACCGGGAGCTGTTTTTT. The full variable domain, completed using reference TRBV5-1 and TRBJ2-2, is KAGVTQTPRYLIKTRGQQVTLSCSPISGHRSVSWYQQTPGQGLQFLFEYFSETQRNKGNFPGRFSGRQFSNSRSEMNVSTLELGDSALYLCASSSDRELFFGEGSRLTVL.

This clone was seen just once. This chain connects TRBV18 to TRBJ2-3, with 9 bases that match TRBD2. The CDR3 totals 18 residues. Germline V lookup: CDR1 KGHSH, CDR2 LQKENI. Trimming cost V 2 bases and J 0 bases; bases outside gene matches: 9. CDR3 DNA: TGTGCCAGCTCACCAACGACGACTAGCGGATACAGCACAGATACGCAGTATTTT. Translated, it gives CASSPTTTSGYSTDTQYF.